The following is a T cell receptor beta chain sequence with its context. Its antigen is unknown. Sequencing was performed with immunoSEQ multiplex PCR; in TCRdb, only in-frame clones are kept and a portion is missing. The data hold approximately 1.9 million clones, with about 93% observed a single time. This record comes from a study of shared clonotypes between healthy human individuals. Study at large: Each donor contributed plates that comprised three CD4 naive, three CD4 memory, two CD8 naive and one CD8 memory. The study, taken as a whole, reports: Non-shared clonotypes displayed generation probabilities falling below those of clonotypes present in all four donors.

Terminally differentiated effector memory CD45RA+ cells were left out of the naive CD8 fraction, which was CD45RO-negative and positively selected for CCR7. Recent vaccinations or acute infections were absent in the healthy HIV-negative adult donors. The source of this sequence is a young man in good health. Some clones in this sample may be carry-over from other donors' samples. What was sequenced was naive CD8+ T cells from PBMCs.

The CDR3 loop reads CASSLMRAGELFF. The CDR3 DNA follows: TGTGCCAGCAGTTTAATGAGGGCCGGGGAGCTGTTTTTT. The gene calls are TRBV28 and TRBJ2-2, with TRBD2 as a possible D gene (5 bases). CDR1 and CDR2 from the germline V gene are MDHEN and SYDVKM. Deletions cut 2 bases from V and 6 bases from J, with 7 bases between. This CDR3 has 13 amino acids.